The 22 T cell receptor beta chains below all came from one sample that was sequenced in a study of blood T cell repertoires in COVID-19. Generated by immunoSEQ multiplex PCR, the TCRdb table keeps only in-frame clones and is missing some. The data hold 250,000 to 350,000 clones, with 87% observed a single time. Sequencing input: PBMCs or T cells enriched from blood (not recorded which). The receptors stem from a woman in her thirties or forties who had recovered from COVID-19.

The chain couples TRBV7-2 to TRBJ1-3; 7 nucleotides agree with TRBD1. Germline values: CDR1 SGHTA, CDR2 FQGNSA. With 5 bases clipped from V and 0 bases from J, the junction kept 7 bases outside the gene matches. CDR3 length equals 16 residues. Here the CDR3 reads CASSRRQGTSGNTIYF. The CDR3 DNA reads TGTGCCAGCAGCAGAAGACAGGGCACCTCTGGAAACACCATATATTTT.

The CDR3 spells CASSRDRGSYGYTF. The CDR3 DNA is TGCGCCAGCAGCCGAGACAGGGGATCCTATGGCTACACCTTC. The chain carries TRBV4-3 and TRBJ1-2, with TRBD1 matching 8 bases. With V trimmed by 4 bases and J by 4 bases, 5 bases remained unmatched. Germline V lookup: CDR1 LGHNA, CDR2 YSLEER. This CDR3 region has 14 residues.

V usage is TRBV3-1 (or the pseudogene TRBV3-2) and J usage is TRBJ2-7; TRBD1 matches 10 bases. Germline V gene sequence: CDR1 LGHDT, CDR2 YNNKEL (reference sequence). The CDR3 has 15 amino acids. V was clipped by 5 bases and J by 4 bases; unmatched bases: 8. The CDR3 DNA is TGTGCCAGCAGCACCAGGACAGGGGGTAGTTACGAGCAGTACTTC. This codes for CASSTRTGGSYEQYF.

The chain carries TRBV11-2 and TRBJ2-1; 13 nucleotides agree with TRBD2. CDR3 length: 17 amino acids. With V trimmed by 5 bases and J by 6 bases, 10 bases remained unmatched. The germline V gene has CDR1 SGHAT and CDR2 FQNNGV. CDR3 protein: CASSLTSGRMGSNEQFF. The CDR3 DNA sequence: TGTGCCAGCAGCCTGACTAGCGGGAGGATGGGATCCAATGAGCAGTTCTTC.

V usage is TRBV28 and J usage is TRBJ2-7; tentative D call: TRBD2 (5 bases). Trimming shortened V by 8 bases and J by 0 bases, and 8 bases separated the two germline ends. CDR1 is MDHEN, CDR2 SYDVKM, per germline. The CDR3 loop spans 12 amino acids. The CDR3 loop reads CASEGSSYEQYF. In DNA, the CDR3 is TGTGCCAGCGAGGGCAGCTCCTACGAGCAGTACTTC.

The chain couples TRBV7-3 to TRBJ1-1; TRBD1 might be the D (5 bases). In germline, CDR1 is SGHTA, CDR2 FQGTGA. This CDR3 is 13 amino acids long. V was shortened by 5 bases and J by 4 bases, with 11 bases between the two germline ends. The CDR3 region is CASSGDQGTEAFF. The CDR3 bases are TGTGCCAGCAGCGGGGATCAGGGCACTGAAGCTTTCTTT.

This clone appeared once. The V call is TRBV28, the J call TRBJ1-1; D is perhaps TRBD1 (5 bases). V was shortened by 8 bases and J by 0 bases, with 10 bases between the two germline ends. This CDR3 is built from 13 residues. Germline V lookup: CDR1 MDHEN, CDR2 SYDVKM. The CDR3 sequence: CASWWGLNTEAFF. The CDR3 DNA sequence: TGTGCCAGCTGGTGGGGCCTGAACACTGAAGCTTTCTTT. Full variable domain (outside the CDR3, taken from reference TRBV28 and TRBJ1-1): DVKVTQSSRYLVKRTGEKVFLECVQDMDHENMFWYRQDPGLGLRLIYFSYDVKMKEKGDIPEGYSVSREKKERFSLILESASTNQTSMYLCASWWGLNTEAFFGQGTRLTVV.

The J gene is TRBJ1-2, the V gene TRBV3-1 (or the pseudogene TRBV3-2); TRBD1 agrees at 7 bases. The CDR3 is made up of 13 amino acids. Germline V gives CDR1 LGHDT, CDR2 YNNKEL (reference sequence). The trim removed 2 bases at V and 4 bases at J, leaving 1 base unmatched. The CDR3 reads CASSQNRGYGYTF. In DNA, the CDR3 is TGTGCCAGCAGCCAAAACAGGGGCTATGGCTACACCTTC.

J is TRBJ1-2 and V is TRBV4-1; 10 nucleotides line up with TRBD1. This CDR3 region has 17 residues. Germline V gives CDR1 MGHRA, CDR2 YSYEKL. Unmatched junction bases numbered 10, after V lost 1 base and J lost 5 bases. The CDR3 DNA is TGCGCCAGCAGCCAAGTTTTCGGGACAGGGGATTGGTATGGCTACACCTTC. This codes for CASSQVFGTGDWYGYTF.

The chain employs TRBV12-3 or TRBV12-4 and TRBJ1-5, with a possible D match to TRBD1 (6 bases). The V and J ends lost 6 bases and 4 bases respectively, with 10 bases between them. CDR3 length: 13 amino acids. The DNA for the CDR3 is TGTGCCAGCAGCCAGGGGAGAAATCAGCCCCAGCATTTT. As protein: CASSQGRNQPQHF.

Only a few counts were recorded for this clone. V and J are TRBV4-3 and TRBJ2-3; 9 bases line up with TRBD2. The germline V gene encodes CDR1 LGHNA and CDR2 YSLEER. The V segment lost 2 bases and the J segment 7 bases; nucleotides outside the gene matches: 13. The CDR3 runs to 17 residues. The CDR3 reads CASSQFLAGTPGYTQYF. The CDR3 DNA sequence: TGCGCCAGCAGCCAATTCCTAGCGGGGACCCCCGGTTATACGCAGTATTTT.

The V call is TRBV7-2, the J call TRBJ2-5, with D hard to call. Trimming pared 5 bases from V and 2 bases from J, leaving 15 bases between. Germline lookup yields CDR1 SGHTA and CDR2 FQGNSA. CDR3 length: 15 residues. In DNA form, the CDR3 reads TGTGCCAGCAGCGGCCTGGCGGAAGGACAAGAGACCCAGTACTTC. This gives the protein CASSGLAEGQETQYF.

The chain employs TRBV11-3 and TRBJ2-1, with 15 bases that match TRBD2. Trimming at V came to 0 bases and at J to 15 bases, leaving 12 bases not matched to a gene. Germline CDR1 and CDR2: SGHNT and YENEEA. The CDR3 spans 17 residues. CDR3 bases: TGTGCCAGCAGCTTAGAGGGGGGACTAGCGGGAGGTACCGTTATGTTCTTC. This codes for CASSLEGGLAGGTVMFF.

This clone occurred once. The chain links TRBV28 to TRBJ1-6; D is ambiguous. CDR3 length: 14 amino acids. Trimming stripped 0 bases from V and 5 bases from J, with 5 bases between. Germline CDR1 MDHEN, CDR2 SYDVKM. CDR3 sequence reads: CASSLWLDNSPLHF. CDR3 coding DNA: TGTGCCAGCAGTTTATGGTTAGATAATTCACCCCTCCACTTT.

The chain couples TRBV19 to TRBJ2-7, with D unclear. From germline, CDR1 is LNHDA and CDR2 SQIVND (reference sequence). V dropped 5 bases and J dropped 6 bases, with 8 bases sitting between them. The CDR3 extends over 11 amino acids. CDR3 protein: CASSHSGEQYF. CDR3 sequence (DNA): TGTGCCAGTAGTCATTCGGGCGAGCAGTACTTC.

This chain links TRBV19 with TRBJ2-2, with 9 bases identical to TRBD2. V was clipped by 3 bases and J by 1 base; unmatched bases: 3. This CDR3 has 16 residues. The germline V gene has CDR1 LNHDA and CDR2 SQIVND (reference sequence). DNA of the CDR3: TGTGCCAGTAGTATTGCGGGAGGGTTGAACACCGGGGAGCTGTTTTTT. Translated: CASSIAGGLNTGELFF.

The J gene is TRBJ2-5, the V gene TRBV7-3, with unresolved D. The CDR3 consists of 12 residues. Germline assignment: CDR1 SGHTA and CDR2 FQGTGA. V was shortened by 5 bases and J by 4 bases, with 8 bases between the two germline ends. The CDR3 region is CASSRVGETQYF. CDR3 DNA sequence: TGTGCCAGCAGCAGAGTCGGAGAGACCCAGTACTTC.

The CDR3 bases are TGTGCCAGCAGCCAAGAAGCACCGGACACCATATATTTT. Translation gives CASSQEAPDTIYF. This sequence joins TRBV3-1 (or the pseudogene TRBV3-2) and TRBJ1-3; no clear D gene. CDR1 is LGHDT and CDR2 is YNNKEL in the germline V gene (reference sequence). The CDR3 runs 13 residues. V lost 0 bases, J lost 8 bases, and 8 bases lay in between.

The chain carries TRBV6-5 and TRBJ2-7; 8 bases map to TRBD2. CDR1 is MNHEY, CDR2 SVGAGI, per germline. This CDR3 is built from 13 residues. Unmatched junction bases numbered 9, after V lost 7 bases and J lost 7 bases. The CDR3 protein is CASTLGGGREQYF. CDR3 DNA: TGTGCCAGCACCCTCGGCGGGGGGAGAGAGCAGTACTTC.

This chain links TRBV2 with TRBJ2-7; 7 bases agree with TRBD1. Per the germline V gene, CDR1 is SNHLY and CDR2 is FYNNEI. The CDR3 contains 14 residues. Germline trimming cut 4 bases from V and 1 base from J; bases unmatched to any gene: 4. The CDR3 loop is CASSGPRGSYEQYF. As DNA, the CDR3 is TGTGCCAGCAGTGGACCCAGGGGGTCCTACGAGCAGTACTTC.

The chain combines TRBV7-3 with TRBJ2-3; TRBD1 might be the D (5 bases). The CDR3 runs 16 residues. Germline values: CDR1 SGHTA, CDR2 FQGTGA. Trimming removed 5 bases at V and 1 base at J, with 16 bases between. As DNA, the CDR3 is TGTGCCAGCAGCCAGGGCTACGGGCCCGGCACAGATACGCAGTATTTT. This sequence encodes CASSQGYGPGTDTQYF.

With respect to this clone: The same CDR3 is also encoded by other DNA sequences in this sample. The J gene is TRBJ2-5, the V gene TRBV19; a possible D gene is TRBD1 (5 bases). Per germline, CDR1 LNHDA and CDR2 SQIVND (reference sequence). V was shortened by 2 bases and J by 2 bases, with 6 bases between the two germline ends. CDR3 size: 13 residues. As DNA, the CDR3 is TGTGCCAGTAGTATAAACAGGCAAGAGACCCAGTACTTC. Encoded protein: CASSINRQETQYF. The whole variable domain, filled in from reference TRBV19 and TRBJ2-5, reads DGGITQSPKYLFRKEGQNVTLSCEQNLNHDAMYWYRQDPGQGLRLIYYSQIVNDFQKGDIAEGYSVSREKKESFPLTVTSAQKNPTAFYLCASSINRQETQYFGPGTRLLVL.